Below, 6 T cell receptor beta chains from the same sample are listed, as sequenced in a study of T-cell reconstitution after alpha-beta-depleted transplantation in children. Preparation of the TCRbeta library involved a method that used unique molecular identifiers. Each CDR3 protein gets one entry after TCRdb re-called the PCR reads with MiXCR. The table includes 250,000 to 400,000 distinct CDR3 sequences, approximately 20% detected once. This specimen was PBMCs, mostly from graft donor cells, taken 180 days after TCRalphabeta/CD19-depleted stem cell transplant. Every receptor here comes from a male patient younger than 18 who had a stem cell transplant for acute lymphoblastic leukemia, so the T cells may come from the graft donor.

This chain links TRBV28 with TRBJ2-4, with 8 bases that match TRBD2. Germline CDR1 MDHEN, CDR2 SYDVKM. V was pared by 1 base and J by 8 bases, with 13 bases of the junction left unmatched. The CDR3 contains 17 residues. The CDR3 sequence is CASSLSPWTSRGHIQYF. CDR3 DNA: TGTGCCAGCAGTTTATCCCCCTGGACTAGCCGAGGGCACATTCAGTACTTC.

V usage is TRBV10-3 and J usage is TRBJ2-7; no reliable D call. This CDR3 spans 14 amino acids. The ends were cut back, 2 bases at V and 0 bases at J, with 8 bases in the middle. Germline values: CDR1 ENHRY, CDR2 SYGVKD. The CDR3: CAISERILSYEQYF. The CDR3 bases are TGTGCCATCAGTGAGAGGATCCTCTCCTACGAGCAGTACTTC.

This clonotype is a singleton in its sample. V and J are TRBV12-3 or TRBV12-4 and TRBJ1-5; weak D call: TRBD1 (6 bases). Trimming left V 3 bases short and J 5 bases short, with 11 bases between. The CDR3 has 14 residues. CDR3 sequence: CASSFRQVYQPQHF. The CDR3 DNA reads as TGTGCCAGCAGTTTTCGACAGGTTTATCAGCCCCAGCATTTT.

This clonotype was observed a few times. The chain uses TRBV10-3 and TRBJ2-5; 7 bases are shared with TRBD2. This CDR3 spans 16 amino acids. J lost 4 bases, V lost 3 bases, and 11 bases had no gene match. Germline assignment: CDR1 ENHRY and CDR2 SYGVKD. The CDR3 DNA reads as TGTGCCATCAGTGACCGGACTAGAGCTGGGGGAGAGACCCAGTACTTC. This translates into CAISDRTRAGGETQYF.

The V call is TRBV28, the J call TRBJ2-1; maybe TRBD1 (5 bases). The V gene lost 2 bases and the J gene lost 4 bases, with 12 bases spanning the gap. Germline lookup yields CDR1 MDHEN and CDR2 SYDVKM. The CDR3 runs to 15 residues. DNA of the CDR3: TGTGCCAGCAGTTTAAGGTCGCAGGGTTACAATGAGCAGTTCTTC. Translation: CASSLRSQGYNEQFF.

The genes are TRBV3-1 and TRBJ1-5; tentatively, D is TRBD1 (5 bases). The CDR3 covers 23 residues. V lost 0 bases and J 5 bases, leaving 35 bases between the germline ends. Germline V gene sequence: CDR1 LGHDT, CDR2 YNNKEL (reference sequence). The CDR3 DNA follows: TGTGCCAGCAGCCAAGAATGCGAAGTTCGACCGAAGACTTCTAGGGGAAGCGATCAGCCCCAGCATTTT. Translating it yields CASSQECEVRPKTSRGSDQPQHF.